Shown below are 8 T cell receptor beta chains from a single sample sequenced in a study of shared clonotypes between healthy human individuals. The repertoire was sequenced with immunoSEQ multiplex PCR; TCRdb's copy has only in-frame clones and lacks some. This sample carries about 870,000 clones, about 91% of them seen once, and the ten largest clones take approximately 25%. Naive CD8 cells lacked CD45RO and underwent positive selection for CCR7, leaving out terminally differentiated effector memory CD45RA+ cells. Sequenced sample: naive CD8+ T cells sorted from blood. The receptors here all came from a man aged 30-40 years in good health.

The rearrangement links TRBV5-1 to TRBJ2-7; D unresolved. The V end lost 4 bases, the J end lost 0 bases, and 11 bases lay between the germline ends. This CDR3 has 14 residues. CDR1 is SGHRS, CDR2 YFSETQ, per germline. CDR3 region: CASSPADHSYEQYF. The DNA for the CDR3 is TGCGCCAGCAGCCCAGCTGACCACTCCTACGAGCAGTACTTC.

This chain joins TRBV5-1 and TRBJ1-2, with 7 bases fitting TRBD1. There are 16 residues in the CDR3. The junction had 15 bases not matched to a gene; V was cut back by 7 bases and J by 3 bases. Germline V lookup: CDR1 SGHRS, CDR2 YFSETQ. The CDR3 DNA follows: TGCGCCAGCGCCCTATCCCAGGGGGGTTACGACTATGGCTACACCTTC. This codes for CASALSQGGYDYGYTF.

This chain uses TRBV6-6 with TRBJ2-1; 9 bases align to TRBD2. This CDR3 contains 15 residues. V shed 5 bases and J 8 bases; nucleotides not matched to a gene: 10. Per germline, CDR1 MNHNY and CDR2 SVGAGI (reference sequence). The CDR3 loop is CASSHGLASSDEQFF. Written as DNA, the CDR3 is TGTGCCAGCAGTCACGGACTAGCGTCAAGCGATGAGCAGTTCTTC.

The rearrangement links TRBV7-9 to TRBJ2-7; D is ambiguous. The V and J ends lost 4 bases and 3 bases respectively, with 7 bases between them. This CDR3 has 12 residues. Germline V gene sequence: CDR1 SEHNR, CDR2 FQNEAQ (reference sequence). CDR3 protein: CASSSRVYEQYF. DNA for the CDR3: TGTGCCAGCAGCTCTAGGGTCTACGAGCAGTACTTC. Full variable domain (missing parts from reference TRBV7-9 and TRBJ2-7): DTGVSQNPRHKITKRGQNVTFRCDPISEHNRLYWYRQTLGQGPEFLTYFQNEAQLEKSRLLSDRFSAERPKGSFSTLEIQRTEQGDSAMYLCASSSRVYEQYFGPGTRLTVT.

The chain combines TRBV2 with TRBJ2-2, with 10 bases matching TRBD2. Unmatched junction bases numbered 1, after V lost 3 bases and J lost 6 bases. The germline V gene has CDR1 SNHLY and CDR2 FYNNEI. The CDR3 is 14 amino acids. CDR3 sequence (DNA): TGTGCCAGCAGTGATCTAGCGGGAGCCGGGGAGCTGTTTTTT. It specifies CASSDLAGAGELFF.

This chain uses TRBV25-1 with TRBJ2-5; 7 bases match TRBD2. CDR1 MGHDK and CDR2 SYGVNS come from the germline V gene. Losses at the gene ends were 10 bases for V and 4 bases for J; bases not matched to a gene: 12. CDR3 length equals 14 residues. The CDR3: CATSNGRPSETQYF. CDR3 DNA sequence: TGTGCCACTAGTAACGGGAGGCCGTCAGAGACCCAGTACTTC.

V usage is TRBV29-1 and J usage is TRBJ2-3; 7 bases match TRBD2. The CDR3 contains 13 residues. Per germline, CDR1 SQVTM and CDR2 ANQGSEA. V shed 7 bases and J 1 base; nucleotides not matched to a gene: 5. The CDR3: CSARTRRTDTQYF. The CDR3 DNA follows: TGCAGCGCCCGGACTAGACGCACAGATACGCAGTATTTT.

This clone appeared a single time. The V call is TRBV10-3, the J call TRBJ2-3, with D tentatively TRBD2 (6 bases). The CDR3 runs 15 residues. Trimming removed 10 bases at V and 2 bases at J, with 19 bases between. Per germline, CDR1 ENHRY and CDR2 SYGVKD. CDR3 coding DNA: TGTGCCAACCAAGAAGAGGGCGGGAACACAGATACGCAGTATTTT. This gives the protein CANQEEGGNTDTQYF.